These 24 T cell receptor beta chains were sequenced from one sample in a study of vaccination and CD4 T cells after COVID-19. Oncomine TCR Beta short-read sequencing was applied to DNA from cultured CD4+ T cells. In TCRdb, the PCR reads were re-called with MiXCR into one record per CDR3 protein. The sample lists roughly 24,000 distinct CDR3 sequences; around 37% were seen once. Their cognate antigens are unknown. As for time point: late sampling 161 to 241 days after vaccination in a few convalescent patients. As for treatment: roughly 11-day PBMC culture with coronavirus spike peptide pools or control peptides (ViraFEST assay). The sequenced sample was CD4+ T cells from blood, cultured in vitro, obtained about 7 months after SARS-CoV-2 vaccination. The receptors were gathered from a human donor who had recovered from COVID-19.

The V gene is TRBV6-1, the J gene TRBJ2-1, with D perhaps matching TRBD1 (6 bases). The CDR3 runs 11 residues. From germline, CDR1 is MNHNS and CDR2 SASEGT. The ends were cut back, 6 bases at V and 15 bases at J, with 15 bases in the middle. This CDR3 reads CASRRTEGTFF. CDR3 sequence (DNA): TGTGCCAGCAGAAGGACAGAGGGAACGTTCTTC.

This rearrangement joins TRBV19 to TRBJ1-2; 10 bases are a match to TRBD1. CDR1 is LNHDA and CDR2 is SQIVND in the germline V gene (reference sequence). This CDR3 spans 14 amino acids. With V trimmed by 6 bases and J by 4 bases, 5 bases remained unmatched. CDR3 in amino acids: CASRWDRGVYGYTF. The DNA of the CDR3 is TGTGCCAGTAGATGGGACAGGGGTGTCTATGGCTACACCTTC.

This clonotype was seen more than once but under ten times. The chain joins TRBV6-1 to TRBJ2-1; TRBD1 aligns across 7 bases. Germline CDR1 MNHNS, CDR2 SASEGT. The CDR3 runs to 14 residues. Trimming cost V 10 bases and J 6 bases; bases outside gene matches: 12. DNA of the CDR3: TGTGCCACCGTATCTGACAGGGTCAGCAATGAGCAGTTCTTC. It codes for CATVSDRVSNEQFF.

The chain has TRBV19 and TRBJ2-1, with D hard to call. The V end was cut by 1 base, the J end by 0 bases, with 7 bases between. The germline CDR1 and CDR2 sequences are LNHDA and SQIVND (reference sequence). CDR3 length: 15 amino acids. The CDR3: CASSIAGSSYNEQFF. The CDR3, as DNA: TGTGCCAGTAGTATAGCTGGGTCCTCCTACAATGAGCAGTTCTTC.

The genes are TRBV7-2 and TRBJ2-3, with D uncertain. CDR3 length: 14 amino acids. V lost 1 base and J 4 bases, leaving 9 bases between the germline ends. Germline CDR1 and CDR2: SGHTA and FQGNSA. Here the CDR3 DNA reads TGTGCCAGCAGCTTAGTGCTAAGCCCAGATACGCAGTATTTT. This codes for CASSLVLSPDTQYF.

This chain connects TRBV4-2 to TRBJ2-5; weak D call: TRBD2 (5 bases). The CDR3 has 14 amino acids. V lost 0 bases and J 5 bases, leaving 10 bases between the germline ends. CDR1 is LGHNA, CDR2 YNFKEQ, per germline. This CDR3 reads CASSQDSRGETQYF. In nucleotides, the CDR3 is TGTGCCAGCAGCCAAGATTCCAGAGGGGAGACCCAGTACTTC.

The J gene is TRBJ2-5, the V gene TRBV6-1; D is unclear. V was trimmed by 6 bases and J by 2 bases, leaving 10 bases between them. The germline V gene has CDR1 MNHNS and CDR2 SASEGT. There are 13 residues in the CDR3. The CDR3 protein is CASRSVAQETQYF. The DNA for the CDR3 is TGTGCCAGCAGGTCGGTAGCACAAGAGACCCAGTACTTC.

The V and J genes are TRBV4-2 and TRBJ2-7; D gene ambiguous. V lost 4 bases, J lost 7 bases, and 11 bases lay in between. In germline, CDR1 is LGHNA, CDR2 YNFKEQ. The CDR3 sequence is 12 residues long. The CDR3: CASSRNLGEQYF. In DNA form, the CDR3 reads TGTGCCAGCAGCCGCAATCTGGGGGAGCAGTACTTC.

This clonotype is medium-sized. The chain couples TRBV6-5 to TRBJ2-5; D not certain. The CDR3 spans 14 residues. The V end was cut by 6 bases, the J end by 5 bases, with 16 bases between. Germline V gene sequence: CDR1 MNHEY, CDR2 SVGAGI. CDR3 loop: CASSSSDLDETQYF. CDR3 nucleotide sequence: TGTGCCAGCAGCTCCTCGGACCTTGACGAGACCCAGTACTTC.

The chain recombines TRBV6-1 with TRBJ2-7, with 10 bases matching TRBD1. Germline CDR1 and CDR2: MNHNS and SASEGT. The CDR3 consists of 14 residues. V gave up 6 bases and J gave up 2 bases; unmatched junction bases: 4. The CDR3 sequence: CASSRGQGAYEQYF. For the CDR3, the DNA is TGTGCCAGCAGCCGAGGACAGGGGGCCTACGAGCAGTACTTC.

This chain joins TRBV20-1 and TRBJ2-7; no clear D. V shed 3 bases and J shed 1 base, with 7 bases lying between them. Germline CDR1 reads DFQATT; CDR2 reads SNEGSKA (reference sequence). This CDR3 has 12 residues. CDR3 coding DNA: TGCAGTGCTAGTCTTGGGTCCTACGAGCAGTACTTC. Amino acid sequence: CSASLGSYEQYF.

This clonotype was observed a handful of times. This chain joins TRBV20-1 and TRBJ2-1, with a weak D call TRBD1 (7 bases). The CDR3 is 13 amino acids. The germline gives CDR1 DFQATT, CDR2 SNEGSKA (reference sequence). V lost 5 bases and J lost 9, with 17 bases in between. The CDR3 region is CSARWDSSGEQFF. DNA of the CDR3: TGCAGTGCTCGTTGGGACAGTAGCGGTGAGCAGTTCTTC.

Here the CDR3 reads CASSQDGQGGSYEQYF. CDR3 nucleotides: TGCGCCAGCAGCCAAGATGGACAGGGGGGATCCTACGAGCAGTACTTC. J is TRBJ2-7 and V is TRBV4-1, with 10 bases aligning to TRBD1. This CDR3 is 16 amino acids long. Germline-derived CDR1 and CDR2 are MGHRA and YSYEKL. J lost 1 base, V lost 0 bases, and 3 bases had no gene match.

This clonotype was seen a few times. The chain recombines TRBV7-8 with TRBJ2-3, with 7 bases aligning to TRBD2. Germline CDR1 reads SGHVS; CDR2 reads FQNEAQ. The CDR3 spans 14 residues. The V segment lost 5 bases and the J segment 1 base; nucleotides outside the gene matches: 3. This CDR3 is CASSRLAGTDTQYF. The CDR3 DNA sequence: TGTGCCAGCAGCAGACTAGCAGGCACAGATACGCAGTATTTT.

This clonotype has only one observation. The chain uses TRBV11-3 and TRBJ2-7; D is unclear. Germline CDR1 SGHNT, CDR2 YENEEA. The CDR3 totals 14 residues. V dropped 2 bases and J dropped 2 bases, with 10 bases sitting between them. Here the CDR3 DNA reads TGTGCCAGCAGCTTATCGTTCGGCGCCTACGAGCAGTACTTC. Translation: CASSLSFGAYEQYF.

The V and J genes are TRBV20-1 and TRBJ2-7; no clear D gene. The CDR3 contains 11 residues. Germline CDR1 DFQATT, CDR2 SNEGSKA (reference sequence). Trimming cost V 0 bases and J 4 bases, with 4 bases left between them. The CDR3: CSARDEYEQYF. CDR3 nucleotides: TGCAGTGCTAGAGATGAGTACGAGCAGTACTTC.

V and J are TRBV7-2 and TRBJ2-7, with D perhaps TRBD2 (6 bases). The CDR3 length is 14 residues. Germline V lookup: CDR1 SGHTA, CDR2 FQGNSA. V gave up 6 bases and J gave up 2 bases, with 14 bases separating them. The CDR3 coding sequence is TGTGCCAGCAGTATAGCGGTATTGACCTACGAGCAGTACTTC. Its protein is CASSIAVLTYEQYF.

This clonotype has a handful of counts. V usage is TRBV28 and J usage is TRBJ1-6; TRBD1 agrees at 7 bases. The CDR3 spans 15 residues. The junction had 9 bases not matched to a gene; V was cut back by 3 bases and J by 10 bases. In germline, CDR1 is MDHEN, CDR2 SYDVKM. The CDR3 coding sequence is TGTGCCAGCAGTTTGAAGGGGGCGGGGAGGTCACCCCTCCACTTT. Its protein is CASSLKGAGRSPLHF. The full variable domain, rest sourced from reference TRBV28 and TRBJ1-6, is DVKVTQSSRYLVKRTGEKVFLECVQDMDHENMFWYRQDPGLGLRLIYFSYDVKMKEKGDIPEGYSVSREKKERFSLILESASTNQTSMYLCASSLKGAGRSPLHFGNGTRLTVT.

The chain joins TRBV28 to TRBJ2-7; D remains unclear. This CDR3 is built from 14 residues. The V and J ends lost 5 bases and 0 bases respectively, with 11 bases between them. Germline V CDR1 and CDR2: MDHEN, SYDVKM. Written as DNA, the CDR3 is TGTGCCAGCAGTCCGAGCCGGACCTCCTACGAGCAGTACTTC. Amino acid sequence: CASSPSRTSYEQYF. Filled out from reference TRBV28 and TRBJ2-7, the complete variable domain reads DVKVTQSSRYLVKRTGEKVFLECVQDMDHENMFWYRQDPGLGLRLIYFSYDVKMKEKGDIPEGYSVSREKKERFSLILESASTNQTSMYLCASSPSRTSYEQYFGPGTRLTVT.

V and J are TRBV20-1 and TRBJ1-5; tentatively, D is TRBD1 (6 bases). The CDR3 runs to 16 residues. CDR1 and CDR2 (germline): DFQATT, SNEGSKA (reference sequence). Trimming left V 3 bases short and J 0 bases short, with 15 bases between. DNA of the CDR3: TGCAGTGCTAGGGGGGAGGGGGAGAATAGCAATCAGCCCCAGCATTTT. It specifies CSARGEGENSNQPQHF.

This clonotype was counted a few times. The rearrangement uses TRBV7-2 and TRBJ1-5; D is unresolved. Germline V gene sequence: CDR1 SGHTA, CDR2 FQGNSA. Between the trimmed V and J ends, which lost 1 base and 6 bases, there was a span of 16 bases. The CDR3 contains 16 residues. CDR3 amino acids: CASSLEGTSHGQPQHF. CDR3 in DNA: TGTGCCAGCAGCTTAGAGGGTACGTCACATGGTCAGCCCCAGCATTTT.

This clonotype was picked up a small number of times. The rearrangement joins TRBV6-5 to TRBJ1-2; TRBD1 agrees at 7 bases. Losses at the gene ends were 2 bases for V and 3 bases for J; bases not matched to a gene: 0. The CDR3 has 13 residues. Per the germline V gene, CDR1 is MNHEY and CDR2 is SVGAGI. CDR3 sequence (DNA): TGTGCCAGCAGTTACGACAGGGACTATGGCTACACCTTC. It translates to CASSYDRDYGYTF.

This clonotype has a handful of counts. The rearrangement links TRBV20-1 to TRBJ2-7; TRBD2 is a possible D gene (7 bases). Trimming took 3 bases from V and 4 from J, leaving 19 bases between them. This CDR3 contains 15 residues. Germline V gene sequence: CDR1 DFQATT, CDR2 SNEGSKA (reference sequence). The CDR3 coding sequence is TGCAGTGCTAGGAGGGGGGGAGTGGGGTTTTACGAGCAGTACTTC. It specifies CSARRGGVGFYEQYF.

V is TRBV19 and J is TRBJ2-7; D may be TRBD1 (5 bases). Looked up from germline, CDR1 is LNHDA and CDR2 is SQIVND (reference sequence). CDR3 size: 13 residues. The V and J ends lost 5 bases and 3 bases respectively, with 11 bases between them. The CDR3 loop reads CASSSQGGYEQYF. CDR3 coding DNA: TGTGCCAGTAGTTCGCAGGGCGGCTACGAGCAGTACTTC.